This TCR beta chain was identified during a study of shared clonotypes between healthy human individuals. The method was immunoSEQ multiplex PCR; TCRdb's version includes in-frame clones alone and lacks a portion of them. The sample consists of about 1.1 million clones, around 78% of them appearing once. The ends were cut back, 4 bases at V and 3 bases at J, with 20 bases in the middle. This CDR3 is 16 amino acids long. CDR1 is GTSNPN and CDR2 is SVGIG in the germline V gene (reference sequence). What was sequenced was memory CD4+ T cells from PBMCs. Noted subset: CD45RA-negative fraction. The receptor was isolated from a man between 18 and 29 years old in good health. Some clones in this sample may be carry-over from other donors' samples. The chain combines TRBV30 with TRBJ2-3, with D tentatively TRBD1 or TRBD2 (7 bases each). The CDR3 loop reads CAWTFKGAGDTDTQYF. The CDR3 region has the DNA TGTGCCTGGACCTTCAAGGGGGCGGGAGATACAGATACGCAGTATTTT.